Listed below are T cell receptor beta chains from one sample, sequenced in a study of cytomegalovirus exposure and HLA in healthy donors. Clones were read by immunoSEQ multiplex PCR, and TCRdb kept only the in-frame ones, dropping some. The data hold 90,000 to 150,000 clones, with around 81% observed a single time. Source material: PBMCs. All receptors derive from a woman aged 40 to 50 in good health and CMV-seronegative. Each CDR3 is given with its conserved first and last residue. A D gene is named only where the DNA matches it firmly. Clone size is not always given. Where it is, it says once, few, many or a class for expanded clones.

j_gene: TRBJ2-1; v_gene: TRBV29-1; abundance: NA; d_gene: TRBD2; CDR3aa: CSGLTGTTAEQFF; CDR3nt: TGCAGCGGACTTACCGGGACTACCGCCGAGCAGTTCTTC
j_gene: TRBJ1-1; v_gene: TRBV2; abundance: few; d_gene: TRBD1; CDR3aa: CASSEPGGNTEAFF; CDR3nt: TGTGCCAGCAGTGAGCCAGGGGGAAATACTGAAGCTTTCTTT
j_gene: TRBJ2-3; v_gene: TRBV18; abundance: NA; d_gene: NA; CDR3aa: CASSPQAISTDTQYF; CDR3nt: TGTGCCAGCTCACCACAAGCGATTAGCACAGATACGCAGTATTTT
j_gene: TRBJ1-2; v_gene: TRBV28; abundance: NA; d_gene: NA; CDR3aa: CASSEPLLGYTF; CDR3nt: TGTGCCAGCAGCGAGCCCTTACTCGGCTACACCTTC
j_gene: TRBJ1-2; v_gene: TRBV7-2; abundance: NA; d_gene: NA; CDR3aa: CASSLGGLYGYTF; CDR3nt: TGTGCCAGCAGCTTAGGGGGCCTCTATGGCTACACCTTC
j_gene: TRBJ2-1; v_gene: TRBV7-9; abundance: NA; d_gene: TRBD1; CDR3aa: CACAQGANDNEQFF; CDR3nt: TGTGCCTGTGCCCAGGGGGCGAATGACAATGAGCAGTTCTTC
j_gene: TRBJ1-2; v_gene: TRBV6-5; abundance: once; d_gene: NA; CDR3aa: CASRPPGAYGYTF; CDR3nt: TGTGCCAGCAGGCCCCCAGGGGCCTATGGCTACACCTTC
j_gene: TRBJ2-1; v_gene: TRBV11-3; abundance: NA; d_gene: NA; CDR3aa: CASSPGVASSSYNEQFF; CDR3nt: TGTGCCAGCAGCCCCGGGGTAGCGTCTAGCTCCTACAATGAGCAGTTCTTC
j_gene: TRBJ1-4; v_gene: TRBV28; abundance: NA; d_gene: TRBD1; CDR3aa: CASSSGQGSEKLFF; CDR3nt: TGTGCCAGCAGTTCCGGACAGGGGAGCGAAAAACTGTTTTTT
j_gene: TRBJ1-2; v_gene: TRBV11-1; abundance: NA; d_gene: TRBD1; CDR3aa: CASSAADRGAHGYTF; CDR3nt: TGTGCCAGCAGCGCAGCGGACAGGGGAGCGCACGGCTACACCTTC
j_gene: TRBJ2-1; v_gene: TRBV7-8; abundance: NA; d_gene: TRBD2; CDR3aa: CASSLVAGNEQFF; CDR3nt: TGTGCCAGCAGTCTGGTAGCGGGGAATGAGCAGTTCTTC
j_gene: TRBJ1-1; v_gene: TRBV10-2; abundance: NA; d_gene: NA; CDR3aa: CASRLTLRDTEAFF; CDR3nt: TGCGCCAGCAGACTGACCCTCCGGGACACTGAAGCTTTCTTT
j_gene: TRBJ1-3; v_gene: TRBV6-1; abundance: NA; d_gene: NA; CDR3aa: CASRLNSGNTIYF; CDR3nt: TGTGCCAGCAGACTCAACTCTGGAAACACCATATATTTT
j_gene: TRBJ2-1; v_gene: TRBV7-3; abundance: NA; d_gene: TRBD1; CDR3aa: CASSPQGATRNEQFF; CDR3nt: TGTGCCAGCAGCCCACAGGGGGCAACTAGGAATGAGCAGTTCTTC
j_gene: TRBJ2-3; v_gene: TRBV6-4; abundance: NA; d_gene: NA; CDR3aa: CASSDSRGGTQYF; CDR3nt: TGTGCCAGCAGTGACTCGAGGGGGGGTACGCAGTATTTT
j_gene: TRBJ2-1; v_gene: TRBV29-1; abundance: NA; d_gene: TRBD2; CDR3aa: CSVDSGGPLNEQFF; CDR3nt: TGCAGCGTTGACAGCGGGGGTCCCCTCAATGAGCAGTTCTTC
j_gene: TRBJ1-1; v_gene: TRBV5-1; abundance: NA; d_gene: NA; CDR3aa: CASNQEGTEAFF; CDR3nt: TGCGCCAGCAACCAGGAAGGTACTGAAGCTTTCTTT
j_gene: TRBJ1-3; v_gene: TRBV27; abundance: NA; d_gene: NA; CDR3aa: CASSSGVSGNTIYF; CDR3nt: TGTGCCAGCAGTTCAGGTGTCTCTGGAAACACCATATATTTT
j_gene: TRBJ1-2; v_gene: TRBV19; abundance: once; d_gene: TRBD1; CDR3aa: CASRTGANALYGYTF; CDR3nt: TGTGCCAGTAGGACAGGGGCGAATGCCCTCTATGGCTACACCTTC